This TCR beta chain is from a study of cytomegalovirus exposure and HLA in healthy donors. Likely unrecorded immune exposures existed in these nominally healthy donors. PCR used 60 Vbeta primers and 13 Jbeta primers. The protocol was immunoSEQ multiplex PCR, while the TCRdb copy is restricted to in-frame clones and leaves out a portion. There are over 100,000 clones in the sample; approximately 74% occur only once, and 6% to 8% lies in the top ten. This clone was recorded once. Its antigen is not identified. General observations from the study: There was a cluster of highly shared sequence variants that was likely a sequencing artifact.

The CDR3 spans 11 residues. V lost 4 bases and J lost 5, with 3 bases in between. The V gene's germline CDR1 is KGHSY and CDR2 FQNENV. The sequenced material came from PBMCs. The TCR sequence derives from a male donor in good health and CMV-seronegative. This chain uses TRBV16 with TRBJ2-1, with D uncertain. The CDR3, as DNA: TGTGCCAGCAGCCTCGACAATGAGCAGTTCTTC. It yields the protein CASSLDNEQFF.